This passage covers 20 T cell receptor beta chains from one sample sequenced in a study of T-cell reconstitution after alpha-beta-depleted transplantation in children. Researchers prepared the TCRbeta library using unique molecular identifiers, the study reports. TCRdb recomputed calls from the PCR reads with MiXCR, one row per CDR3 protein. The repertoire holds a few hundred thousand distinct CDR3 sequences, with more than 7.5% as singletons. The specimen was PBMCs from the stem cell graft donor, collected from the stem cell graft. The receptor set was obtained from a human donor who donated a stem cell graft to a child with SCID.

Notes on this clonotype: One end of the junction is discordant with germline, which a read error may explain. CDR3 bases: TGTGCCAGCCGCCAAGACGAGGAGACCCAGTACTTC. Its protein product is CASRQDEETQYF. This chain links TRBV3-1 with TRBJ2-5; D unclear. Germline V lookup: CDR1 LGHDT, CDR2 YNNKEL (reference sequence). The CDR3 is 12 amino acids.

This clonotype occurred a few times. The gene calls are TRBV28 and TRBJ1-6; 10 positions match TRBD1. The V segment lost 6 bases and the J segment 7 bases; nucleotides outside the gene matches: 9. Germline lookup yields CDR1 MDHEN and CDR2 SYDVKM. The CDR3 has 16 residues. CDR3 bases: TGTGCCAGCAGCCACGGACAGGGGGTTGTCAATTCACCCCTCCACTTT. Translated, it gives CASSHGQGVVNSPLHF.

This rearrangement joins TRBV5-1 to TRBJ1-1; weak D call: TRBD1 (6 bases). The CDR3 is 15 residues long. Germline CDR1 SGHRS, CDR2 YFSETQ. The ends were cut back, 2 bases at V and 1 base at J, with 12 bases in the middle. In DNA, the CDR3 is TGCGCCAGCAGCTTTGCAGGGGTTACGAACACTGAAGCTTTCTTT. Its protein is CASSFAGVTNTEAFF.

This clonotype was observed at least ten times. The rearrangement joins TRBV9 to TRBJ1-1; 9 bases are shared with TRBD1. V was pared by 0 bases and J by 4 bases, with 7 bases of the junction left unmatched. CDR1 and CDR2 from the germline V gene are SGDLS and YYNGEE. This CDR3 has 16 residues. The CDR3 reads CASSVAGTGRGTEAFF. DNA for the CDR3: TGTGCCAGCAGCGTAGCCGGGACAGGGAGGGGCACTGAAGCTTTCTTT.

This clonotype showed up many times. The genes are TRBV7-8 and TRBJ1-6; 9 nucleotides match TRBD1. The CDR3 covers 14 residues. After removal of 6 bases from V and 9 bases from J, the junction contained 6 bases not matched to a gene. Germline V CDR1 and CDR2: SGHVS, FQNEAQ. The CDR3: CASSPQGAISPLHF. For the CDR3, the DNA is TGTGCCAGCAGTCCACAGGGGGCAATTTCACCCCTCCACTTT.

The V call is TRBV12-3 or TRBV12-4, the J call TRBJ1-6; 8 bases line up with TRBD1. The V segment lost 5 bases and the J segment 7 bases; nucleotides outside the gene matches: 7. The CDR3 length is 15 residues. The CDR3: CASSADSGGNSPLHF. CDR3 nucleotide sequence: TGTGCCAGCAGTGCCGACTCAGGGGGCAATTCACCCCTCCACTTT.

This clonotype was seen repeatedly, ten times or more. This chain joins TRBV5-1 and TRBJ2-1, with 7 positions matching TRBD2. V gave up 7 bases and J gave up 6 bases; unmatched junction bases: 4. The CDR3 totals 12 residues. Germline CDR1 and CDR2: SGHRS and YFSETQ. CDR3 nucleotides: TGCGCCAGCGGGGAGGGGCGCAATGAGCAGTTCTTC. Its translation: CASGEGRNEQFF.

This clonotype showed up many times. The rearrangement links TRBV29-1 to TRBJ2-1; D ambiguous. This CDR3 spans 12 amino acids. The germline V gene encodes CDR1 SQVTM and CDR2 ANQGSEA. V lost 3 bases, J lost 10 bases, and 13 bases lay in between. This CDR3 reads CSVDLPFGEQFF. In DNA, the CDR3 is TGCAGCGTTGACCTCCCGTTCGGCGAGCAGTTCTTC.

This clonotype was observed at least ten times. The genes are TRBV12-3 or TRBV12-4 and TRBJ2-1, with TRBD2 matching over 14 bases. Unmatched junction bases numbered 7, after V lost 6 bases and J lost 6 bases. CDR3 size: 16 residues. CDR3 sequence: CASSPVGLAGGNEQFF. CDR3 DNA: TGTGCCAGCAGCCCCGTAGGACTAGCGGGGGGCAATGAGCAGTTCTTC.

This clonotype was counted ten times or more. CDR3 amino acids: CASSGEIENRGYGYTF. CDR3 DNA sequence: TGCGCCAGCAGTGGCGAGATTGAGAACAGGGGTTATGGCTACACCTTC. The J gene is TRBJ1-2, the V gene TRBV10-2, with 7 nucleotides matching TRBD1. Germline V gives CDR1 WSHSY, CDR2 SAAADI. J gave up 5 bases and V 4 bases, and 13 bases lay outside the gene matches. The CDR3 has 16 residues.

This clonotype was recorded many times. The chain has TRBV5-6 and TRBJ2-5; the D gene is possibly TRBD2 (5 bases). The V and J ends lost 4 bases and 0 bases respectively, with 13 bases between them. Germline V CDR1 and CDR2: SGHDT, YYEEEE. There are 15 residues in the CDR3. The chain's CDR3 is CASSISSSDQETQYF. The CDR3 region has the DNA TGTGCCAGCAGCATCTCTAGCTCCGACCAAGAGACCCAGTACTTC.

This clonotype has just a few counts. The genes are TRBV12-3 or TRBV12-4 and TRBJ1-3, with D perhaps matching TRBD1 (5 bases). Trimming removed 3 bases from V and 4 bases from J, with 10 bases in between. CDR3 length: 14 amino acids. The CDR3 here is CASSFSGKGNTIYF. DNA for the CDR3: TGTGCCAGCAGTTTTTCAGGGAAAGGAAACACCATATATTTT.

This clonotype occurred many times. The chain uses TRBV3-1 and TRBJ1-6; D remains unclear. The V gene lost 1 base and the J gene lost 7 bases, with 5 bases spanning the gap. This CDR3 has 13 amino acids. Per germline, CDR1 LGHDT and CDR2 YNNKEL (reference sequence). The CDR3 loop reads CASSQAANSPLHF. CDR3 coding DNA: TGTGCCAGCAGCCAAGCGGCGAATTCACCCCTCCACTTT. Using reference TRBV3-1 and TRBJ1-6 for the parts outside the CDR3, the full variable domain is DTAVSQTPKYLVTQMGNDKSIKCEQNLGHDTMYWYKQDSKKFLKIMFSYNNKELIINETVPNRFSPKSPDKAHLNLHINSLELGDSAVYFCASSQAANSPLHFGNGTRLTVT.

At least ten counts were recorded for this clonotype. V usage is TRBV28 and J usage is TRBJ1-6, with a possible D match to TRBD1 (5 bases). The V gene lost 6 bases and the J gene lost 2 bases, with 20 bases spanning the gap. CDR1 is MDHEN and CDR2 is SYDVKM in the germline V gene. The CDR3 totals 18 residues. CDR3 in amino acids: CASSRTGLRRPYNSPLHF. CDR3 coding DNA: TGTGCCAGCAGCCGTACGGGACTCCGACGCCCCTATAATTCACCCCTCCACTTT.

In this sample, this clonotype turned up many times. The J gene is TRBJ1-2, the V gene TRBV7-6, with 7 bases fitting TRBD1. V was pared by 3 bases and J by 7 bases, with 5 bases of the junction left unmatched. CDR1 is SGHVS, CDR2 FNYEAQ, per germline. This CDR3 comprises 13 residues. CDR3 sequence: CASSFGQAVGYTF. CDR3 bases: TGTGCCAGCAGCTTTGGACAGGCTGTTGGCTACACCTTC.

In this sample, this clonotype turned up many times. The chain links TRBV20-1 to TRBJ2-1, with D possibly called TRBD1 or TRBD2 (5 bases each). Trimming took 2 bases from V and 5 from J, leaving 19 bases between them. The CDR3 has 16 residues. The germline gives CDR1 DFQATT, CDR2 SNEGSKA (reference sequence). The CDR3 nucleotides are TGCAGTGCTAGACGCAGCTTCCGGGACCAAGACAATGAGCAGTTCTTC. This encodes CSARRSFRDQDNEQFF.

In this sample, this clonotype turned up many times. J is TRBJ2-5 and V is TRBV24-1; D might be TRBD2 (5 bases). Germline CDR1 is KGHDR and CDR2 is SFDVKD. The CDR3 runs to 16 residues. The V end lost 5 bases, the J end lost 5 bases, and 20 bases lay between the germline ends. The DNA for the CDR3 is TGTGCCACCAGTGGTGCTTCAGGAGGAAAGTGGGAGACCCAGTACTTC. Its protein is CATSGASGGKWETQYF.

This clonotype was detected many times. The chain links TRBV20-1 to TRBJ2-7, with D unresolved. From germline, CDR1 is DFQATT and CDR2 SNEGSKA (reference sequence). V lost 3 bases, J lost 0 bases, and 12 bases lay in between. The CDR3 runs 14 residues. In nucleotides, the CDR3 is TGCAGTGCTAGTAGGCAGGTGAGCTCCTACGAGCAGTACTTC. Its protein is CSASRQVSSYEQYF.

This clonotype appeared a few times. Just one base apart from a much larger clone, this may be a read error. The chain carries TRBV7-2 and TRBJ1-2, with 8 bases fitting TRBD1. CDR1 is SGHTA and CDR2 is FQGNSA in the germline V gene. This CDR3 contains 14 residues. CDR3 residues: CASSSIGQGYGDTF. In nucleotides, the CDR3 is TGTGCCAGCAGCTCCATCGGACAGGGCTATGGCGACACCTTC.

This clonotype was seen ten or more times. The CDR3: CSAVGGNYGYTF. The DNA of the CDR3 is TGCAGTGCTGTAGGGGGCAACTATGGCTACACCTTC. The chain has TRBV20-1 and TRBJ1-2; TRBD1 matches 7 bases. The V segment lost 5 bases and the J segment 2 bases; nucleotides outside the gene matches: 2. Germline V gene lookup returns CDR1 DFQATT and CDR2 SNEGSKA (reference sequence). This CDR3 comprises 12 residues.